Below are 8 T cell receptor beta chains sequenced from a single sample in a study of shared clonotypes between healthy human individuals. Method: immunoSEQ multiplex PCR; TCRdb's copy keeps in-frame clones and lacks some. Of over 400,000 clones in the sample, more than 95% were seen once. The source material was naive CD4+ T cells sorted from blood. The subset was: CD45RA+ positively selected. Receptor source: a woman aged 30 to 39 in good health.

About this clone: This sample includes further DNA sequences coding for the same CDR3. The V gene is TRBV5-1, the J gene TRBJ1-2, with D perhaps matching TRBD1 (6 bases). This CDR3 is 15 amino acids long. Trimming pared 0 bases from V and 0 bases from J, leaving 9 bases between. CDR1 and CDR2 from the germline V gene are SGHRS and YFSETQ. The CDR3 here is CASSLGGGTNYGYTF. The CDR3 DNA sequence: TGCGCCAGCAGCTTGGGCGGGGGCACTAACTATGGCTACACCTTC. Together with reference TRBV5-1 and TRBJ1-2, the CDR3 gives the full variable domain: KAGVTQTPRYLIKTRGQQVTLSCSPISGHRSVSWYQQTPGQGLQFLFEYFSETQRNKGNFPGRFSGRQFSNSRSEMNVSTLELGDSALYLCASSLGGGTNYGYTFGSGTRLTVV.

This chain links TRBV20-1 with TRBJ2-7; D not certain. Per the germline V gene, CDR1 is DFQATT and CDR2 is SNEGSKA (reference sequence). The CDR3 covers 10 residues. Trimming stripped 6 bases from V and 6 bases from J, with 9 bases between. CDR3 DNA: TGCAGTGCGGGAAGAGGCGAGCAGTACTTC. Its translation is CSAGRGEQYF.

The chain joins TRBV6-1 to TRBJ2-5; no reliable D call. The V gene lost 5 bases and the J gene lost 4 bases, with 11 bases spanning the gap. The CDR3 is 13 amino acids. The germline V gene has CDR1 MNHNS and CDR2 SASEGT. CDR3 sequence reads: CASSHLRRETQYF. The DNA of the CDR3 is TGTGCCAGCAGTCATCTACGGAGAGAGACCCAGTACTTC.

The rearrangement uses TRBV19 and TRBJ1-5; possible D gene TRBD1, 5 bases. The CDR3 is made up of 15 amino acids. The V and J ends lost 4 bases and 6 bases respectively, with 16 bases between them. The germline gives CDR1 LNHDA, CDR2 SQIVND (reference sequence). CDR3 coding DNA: TGTGCCAGTAGTACCAGTGGGGGGGATATTCAGCCCCAGCATTTT. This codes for CASSTSGGDIQPQHF.

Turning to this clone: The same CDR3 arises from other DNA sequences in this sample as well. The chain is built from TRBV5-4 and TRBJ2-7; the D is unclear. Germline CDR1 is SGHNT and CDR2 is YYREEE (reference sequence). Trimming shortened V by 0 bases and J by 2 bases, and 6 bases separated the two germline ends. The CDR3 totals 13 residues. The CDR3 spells CASSLGGTYEQYF. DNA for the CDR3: TGTGCCAGCAGCTTGGGGGGTACCTACGAGCAGTACTTC.

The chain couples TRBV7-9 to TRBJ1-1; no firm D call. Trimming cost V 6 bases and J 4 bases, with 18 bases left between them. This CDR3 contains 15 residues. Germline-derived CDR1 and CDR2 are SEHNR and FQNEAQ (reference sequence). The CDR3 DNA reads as TGTGCCAGCAGGGCAAACGGGTCCCGTGGCACTGAAGCTTTCTTT. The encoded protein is CASRANGSRGTEAFF.

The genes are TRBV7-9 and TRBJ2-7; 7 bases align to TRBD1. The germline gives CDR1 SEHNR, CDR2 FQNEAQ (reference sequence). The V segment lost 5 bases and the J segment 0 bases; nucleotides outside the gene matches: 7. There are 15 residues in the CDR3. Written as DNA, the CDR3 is TGTGCCAGCAGCCGTGACAGGGTGAGCTCCTACGAGCAGTACTTC. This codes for CASSRDRVSSYEQYF.

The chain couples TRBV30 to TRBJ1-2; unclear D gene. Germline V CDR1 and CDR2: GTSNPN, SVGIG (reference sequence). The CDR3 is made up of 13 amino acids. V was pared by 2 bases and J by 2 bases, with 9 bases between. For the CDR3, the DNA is TGTGCCTGGAGTATCCCGGTCAACTATGGCTACACCTTC. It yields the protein CAWSIPVNYGYTF.